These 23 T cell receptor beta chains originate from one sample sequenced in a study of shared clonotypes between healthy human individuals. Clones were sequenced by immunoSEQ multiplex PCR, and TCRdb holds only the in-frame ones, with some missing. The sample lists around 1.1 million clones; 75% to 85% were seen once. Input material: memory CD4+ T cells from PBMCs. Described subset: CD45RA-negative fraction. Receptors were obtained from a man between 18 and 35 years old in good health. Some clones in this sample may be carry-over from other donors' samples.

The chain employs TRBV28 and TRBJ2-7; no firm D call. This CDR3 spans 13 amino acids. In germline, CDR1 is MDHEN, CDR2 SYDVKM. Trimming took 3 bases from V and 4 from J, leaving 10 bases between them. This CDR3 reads CASSFSPLYEQYF. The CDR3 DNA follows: TGTGCCAGCAGTTTTTCTCCACTGTACGAGCAGTACTTC.

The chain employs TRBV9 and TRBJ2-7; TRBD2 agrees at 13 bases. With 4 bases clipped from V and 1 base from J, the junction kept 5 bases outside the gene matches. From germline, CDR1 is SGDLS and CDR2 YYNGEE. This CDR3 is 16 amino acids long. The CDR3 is CASSRGTSGNSYEQYF. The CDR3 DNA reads TGTGCCAGCAGCCGTGGGACTAGCGGGAATTCCTACGAGCAGTACTTC.

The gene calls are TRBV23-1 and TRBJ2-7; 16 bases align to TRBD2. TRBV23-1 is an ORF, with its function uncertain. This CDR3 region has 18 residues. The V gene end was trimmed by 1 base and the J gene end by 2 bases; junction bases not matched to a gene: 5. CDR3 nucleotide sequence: TGCGCCAGCAGTCAATGGGCGGGACTAGCGGGAGGGACCTACGAGCAGTACTTC. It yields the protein CASSQWAGLAGGTYEQYF.

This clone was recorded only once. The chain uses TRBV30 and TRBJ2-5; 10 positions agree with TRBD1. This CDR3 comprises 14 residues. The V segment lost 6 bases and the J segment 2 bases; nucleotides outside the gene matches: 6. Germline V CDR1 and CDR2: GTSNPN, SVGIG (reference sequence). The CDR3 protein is CACDRGPNQETQYF. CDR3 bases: TGTGCCTGCGACAGGGGGCCGAATCAAGAGACCCAGTACTTC. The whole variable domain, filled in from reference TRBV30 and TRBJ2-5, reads SQTIHQWPATLVQPVGSPLSLECTVEGTSNPNLYWYRQAAGRGLQLLFYSVGIGQISSEVPQNLSASRPQDRQFILSSKKLLLSDSGFYLCACDRGPNQETQYFGPGTRLLVL.

CDR3 sequence (DNA): TGTGCCAGCAGTGAAAGTGGGCTCTACGAGCAGTACTTC. It yields the protein CASSESGLYEQYF. This chain connects TRBV2 to TRBJ2-7; D is unresolved. The CDR3 runs to 13 residues. From germline, CDR1 is SNHLY and CDR2 FYNNEI. V was clipped by 2 bases and J by 3 bases, with 8 bases between them.

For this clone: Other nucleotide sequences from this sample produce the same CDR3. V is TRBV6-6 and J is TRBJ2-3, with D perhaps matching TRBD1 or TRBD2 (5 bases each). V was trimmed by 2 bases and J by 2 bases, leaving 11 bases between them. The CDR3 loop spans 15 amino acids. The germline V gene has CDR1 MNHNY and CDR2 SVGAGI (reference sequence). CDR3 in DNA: TGTGCCAGCAGTTACCTCGGGACGGACACAGATACGCAGTATTTT. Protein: CASSYLGTDTDTQYF.

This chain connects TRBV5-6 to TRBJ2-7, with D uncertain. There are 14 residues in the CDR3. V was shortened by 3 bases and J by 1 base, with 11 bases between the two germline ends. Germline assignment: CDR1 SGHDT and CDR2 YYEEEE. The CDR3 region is CASSSIDFSYEQYF. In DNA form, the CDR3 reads TGTGCCAGCAGCTCCATCGACTTTTCCTACGAGCAGTACTTC.

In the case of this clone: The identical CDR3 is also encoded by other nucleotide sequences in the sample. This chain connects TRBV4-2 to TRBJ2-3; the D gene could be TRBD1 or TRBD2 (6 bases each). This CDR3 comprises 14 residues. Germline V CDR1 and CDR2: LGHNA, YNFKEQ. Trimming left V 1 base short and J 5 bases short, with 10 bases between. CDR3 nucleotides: TGTGCCAGCAGCCAAGGGGGGGCCGAAGATACGCAGTATTTT. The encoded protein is CASSQGGAEDTQYF.

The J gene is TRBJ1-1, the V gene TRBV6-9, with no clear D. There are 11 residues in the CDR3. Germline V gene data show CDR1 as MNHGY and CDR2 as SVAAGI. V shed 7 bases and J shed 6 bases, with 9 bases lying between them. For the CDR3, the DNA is TGTGCCAGCACCTCTATCCCTGAAGCTTTCTTT. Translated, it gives CASTSIPEAFF.

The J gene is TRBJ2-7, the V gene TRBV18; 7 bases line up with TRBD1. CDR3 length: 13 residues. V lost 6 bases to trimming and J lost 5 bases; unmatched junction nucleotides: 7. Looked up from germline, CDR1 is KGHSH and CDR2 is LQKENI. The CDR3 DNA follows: TGTGCCAGCTCCCCCAACAGGGGTAACGAGCAGTACTTC. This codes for CASSPNRGNEQYF.

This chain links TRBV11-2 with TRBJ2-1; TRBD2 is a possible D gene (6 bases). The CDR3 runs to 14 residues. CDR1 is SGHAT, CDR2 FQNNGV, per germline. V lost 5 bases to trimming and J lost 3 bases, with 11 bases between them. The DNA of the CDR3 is TGTGCCAGCAGCCTTAGCGGTATCTACAATGAGCAGTTCTTC. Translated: CASSLSGIYNEQFF.

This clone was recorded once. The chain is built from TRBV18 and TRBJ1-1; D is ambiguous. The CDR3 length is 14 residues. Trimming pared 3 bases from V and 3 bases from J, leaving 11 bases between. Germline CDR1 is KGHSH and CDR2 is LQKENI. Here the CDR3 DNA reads TGTGCCAGCTCACCCGCAAAGGGTTACACTGAAGCTTTCTTT. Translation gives CASSPAKGYTEAFF.

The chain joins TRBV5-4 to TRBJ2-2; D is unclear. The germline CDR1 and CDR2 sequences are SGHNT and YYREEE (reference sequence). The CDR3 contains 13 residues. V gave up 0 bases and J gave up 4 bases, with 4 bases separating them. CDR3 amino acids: CASSLGATGELFF. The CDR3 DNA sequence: TGTGCCAGCAGCTTGGGGGCCACCGGGGAGCTGTTTTTT.

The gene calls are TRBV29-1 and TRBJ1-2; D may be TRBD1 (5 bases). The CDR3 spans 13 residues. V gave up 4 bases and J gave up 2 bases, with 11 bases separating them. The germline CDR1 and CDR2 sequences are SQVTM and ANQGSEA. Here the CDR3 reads CSVAKGPNYGYTF. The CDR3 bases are TGCAGCGTTGCTAAGGGGCCGAACTATGGCTACACCTTC. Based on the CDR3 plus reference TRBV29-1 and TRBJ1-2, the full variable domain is SAVISQKPSRDICQRGTSLTIQCQVDSQVTMMFWYRQQPGQSLTLIATANQGSEATYESGFVIDKFPISRPNLTFSTLTVSNMSPEDSSIYLCSVAKGPNYGYTFGSGTRLTVV.

In DNA, the CDR3 is TGCGCCAGCAACCCGGGACAGGGAGTGAGAGATACGCAGTATTTT. Its translation: CASNPGQGVRDTQYF. This chain joins TRBV5-1 and TRBJ2-3, with 9 bases that match TRBD1. V gave up 6 bases and J gave up 5 bases; unmatched junction bases: 10. This CDR3 is 15 amino acids long. CDR1 is SGHRS and CDR2 is YFSETQ in the germline V gene.

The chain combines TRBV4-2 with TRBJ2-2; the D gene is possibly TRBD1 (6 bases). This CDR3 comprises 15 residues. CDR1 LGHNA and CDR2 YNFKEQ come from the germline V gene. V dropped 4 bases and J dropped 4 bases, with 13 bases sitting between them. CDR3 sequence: CASSPRGSSTGELFF. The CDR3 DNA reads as TGTGCCAGCAGCCCAAGGGGGAGTAGCACCGGGGAGCTGTTTTTT.

The CDR3 sequence is CASRGAGTGGYEQYF. Written as DNA, the CDR3 is TGCGCCAGCAGGGGGGCCGGGACAGGGGGCTACGAGCAGTACTTC. V and J are TRBV5-1 and TRBJ2-7; TRBD1 matches at 11 bases. CDR1 is SGHRS and CDR2 is YFSETQ in the germline V gene. V lost 5 bases, J lost 3 bases, and 7 bases stayed unmatched. This CDR3 spans 15 amino acids.

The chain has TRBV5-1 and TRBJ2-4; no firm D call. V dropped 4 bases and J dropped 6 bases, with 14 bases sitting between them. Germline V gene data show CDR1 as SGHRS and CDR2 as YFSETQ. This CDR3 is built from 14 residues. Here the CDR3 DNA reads TGCGCCAGCAGCCTTACGAGAAGAGCAAACATTCAGTACTTC. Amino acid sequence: CASSLTRRANIQYF.

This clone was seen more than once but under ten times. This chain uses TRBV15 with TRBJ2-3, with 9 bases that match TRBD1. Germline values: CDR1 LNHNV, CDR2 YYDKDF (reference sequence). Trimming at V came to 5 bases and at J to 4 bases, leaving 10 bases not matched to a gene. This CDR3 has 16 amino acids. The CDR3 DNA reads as TGTGCCACCAGCGGGGGGGGGACAGGGTACGCAGATACGCAGTATTTT. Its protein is CATSGGGTGYADTQYF.

The CDR3 loop reads CASSPARHPTYEQYF. CDR3 in DNA: TGTGCCAGTAGTCCAGCTAGACACCCTACCTACGAGCAGTACTTC. The chain links TRBV19 to TRBJ2-7; no clear D. V dropped 5 bases and J dropped 2 bases, with 16 bases sitting between them. CDR1 is LNHDA and CDR2 is SQIVND in the germline V gene (reference sequence). The CDR3 is made up of 15 amino acids. Full variable domain (rest looked up from reference TRBV19 and TRBJ2-7): DGGITQSPKYLFRKEGQNVTLSCEQNLNHDAMYWYRQDPGQGLRLIYYSQIVNDFQKGDIAEGYSVSREKKESFPLTVTSAQKNPTAFYLCASSPARHPTYEQYFGPGTRLTVT.

CDR3 DNA sequence: TGTGCCAGCAACGAGCGGGGTAGGGGCGGCTACACCTTC. Translating it yields CASNERGRGGYTF. This chain connects TRBV7-9 to TRBJ1-2; possibly TRBD1 for D (5 bases). The germline CDR1 and CDR2 sequences are SEHNR and FQNEAQ (reference sequence). V lost 7 bases and J 8 bases, leaving 17 bases between the germline ends. The CDR3 covers 13 residues.

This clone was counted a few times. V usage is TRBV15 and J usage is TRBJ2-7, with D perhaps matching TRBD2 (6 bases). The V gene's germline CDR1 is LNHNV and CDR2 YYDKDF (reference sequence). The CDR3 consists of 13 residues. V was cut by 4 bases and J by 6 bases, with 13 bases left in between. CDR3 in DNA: TGTGCCACCAGCAACGAAGGGACTTCCGAGCAGTACTTC. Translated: CATSNEGTSEQYF.

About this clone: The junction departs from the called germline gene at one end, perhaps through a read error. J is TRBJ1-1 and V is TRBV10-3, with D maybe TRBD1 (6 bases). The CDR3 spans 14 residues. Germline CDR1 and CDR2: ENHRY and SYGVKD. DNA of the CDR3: TGTGCCATCAGGGAGTGGGGGCAGAACACTGAAGCTTTCTTT. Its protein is CAIREWGQNTEAFF.